This paragraph covers one TCR beta chain sequence. The antigen is unknown. The data were obtained in a study of shared clonotypes between healthy human individuals. Study in general: Every donor yielded three CD4 naive, three CD4 memory, two CD8 naive and one CD8 memory plate.

V lost 5 bases and J 0 bases, leaving 11 bases between the germline ends. CDR3 length: 14 amino acids. The germline V gene encodes CDR1 SEHNR and CDR2 FQNEAQ (reference sequence). As handled by the study authors: For the immunoSEQ data, sequences were junction-only without quality scores, so filtering differed. Method: immunoSEQ multiplex PCR; TCRdb's copy keeps in-frame clones and lacks some. D and trimming come from the DNA, and the V and J calls and clone size come from that table. The data hold a few million clones, with about 94% observed a single time. Study results and limitations: The represented genetic and exposure-history diversity was limited by the small number of donors.

The naive CD8 fraction comprised CD45RO-negative cells positively selected for CCR7 and excluded terminally differentiated effector memory CD45RA+ cells. All participating donors were Caucasian adults from Nashville, Tennessee. The receptor was isolated from a man younger than 35 in good health. Some clones in this sample may be carry-over from other donors' samples. The chain carries TRBV7-9 and TRBJ2-7; D may be TRBD1 (6 bases). The sequenced sample consisted of naive CD8+ T cells from PBMCs. The CDR3 loop is CASSRDRPSYEQYF. Written as DNA, the CDR3 is TGTGCCAGCAGCCGAGACAGGCCCTCCTACGAGCAGTACTTC.